This is a list of T cell receptor beta chains from one sample in a study of T cells expressing NK-cell markers. After re-calling the 5' RACE reads, TCRdb lists one entry per CDR3 protein, DNA absent. Seen in this sample are about 460,000 distinct CDR3 sequences; the ten most common clones hold 1.4%. The sequenced material came from blood T cells: a sorted CD56 or NKG2C T cell subset, CD4+ or CD8+ T cells, or bulk PBMC T cells (not recorded which). The receptor source for this set is a woman between 50 and 59 years old in good health. Each CDR3 is given with its conserved first and last residue. Fields, in order: V gene, J gene, CDR3 protein.

TRBV29-1,TRBJ2-4,CSVTGFKNIQYF
TRBV10-3,TRBJ2-2,CAVQGANTGELFF
TRBV28,TRBJ2-5,CASRADRAGQETQYF
TRBV7-9,TRBJ2-2,CASSSDSGTGELFF
TRBV20-1,TRBJ2-3,CSARLLAGGPADTQYF
TRBV7-2,TRBJ2-2,CASSRDFTGELFF
TRBV5-1,TRBJ1-2,CASTGGKAYGYTF
TRBV3-1,TRBJ1-4,CASSPQGMGEKLFF
TRBV5-1,TRBJ2-2,CASSYTGTSVGELFF
TRBV6-6,TRBJ1-5,CASSYQQGASNQPQHF
TRBV20-1,TRBJ2-2,CSASSSNTGELFF
TRBV12-3/TRBV12-4,TRBJ2-1,CASLREGVNEQFF
TRBV28,TRBJ1-4,CASSRPGGFNEKLFF
TRBV4-2,TRBJ2-3,CASSQDGGQGAADTQYF
TRBV28,TRBJ2-4,CASSLFPRGRFKNIQYF
TRBV29-1,TRBJ2-7,CSVVSAESYEQYF
TRBV20-1,TRBJ1-3,CSAKTPTGRNTIYF
TRBV6-5,TRBJ2-1,CASRPSGTGLGNEQFF
TRBV10-3,TRBJ2-1,CAISESGTFNEQFF
TRBV3-1,TRBJ1-5,CASSLRQGAGQPQHF
TRBV7-9,TRBJ2-7,CASSFPGQGARYEQYF
TRBV11-3,TRBJ2-7,CASRPRDGPSGEQYF
TRBV20-1,TRBJ2-1,CSARDLGRANRGQFF
TRBV19,TRBJ2-1,CASSIIRGLYNEQFF
TRBV11-3,TRBJ2-3,CASSLGVADFDTQYF
TRBV5-8,TRBJ2-5,CASSLLTGTETQYF
TRBV7-9,TRBJ1-5,CASSLRDQPQHF
TRBV7-8,TRBJ2-1,CASSRLGLGFNEQFF
TRBV19,TRBJ1-1,CASSIKNTEAFF
TRBV28,TRBJ2-2,CASSPRRTGANTGELFF
TRBV9,TRBJ2-3,CASRGDRPSTDTQYF
TRBV7-2,TRBJ2-1,CASSSEQVFSEQFF
TRBV3-1,TRBJ1-5,CASSQGDSYSNQPQHF
TRBV24-1,TRBJ2-6,CATSDSDRGRHSGANVLTF
TRBV20-1,TRBJ2-3,CSATGSGSRLNTQYF
TRBV12-3/TRBV12-4,TRBJ2-7,CASTNKGRTDYEQYF
TRBV29-1,TRBJ1-2,CSVEVVKPLPGYTF
TRBV5-1,TRBJ2-1,CASSRTEVDEQFF
TRBV12-3/TRBV12-4,TRBJ2-1,CASSLALWDNEQFF
TRBV12-3/TRBV12-4,TRBJ2-5,CASSPGDRAVRETQYF
TRBV9,TRBJ2-3,CASSVDGGNTQYF
TRBV3-1,TRBJ2-1,CASAGTGNNEQFF
TRBV6-2/TRBV6-3,TRBJ2-2,CASRISGSTGELFF
TRBV29-1,TRBJ2-3,CSVDSGIDTQYF
TRBV6-5,TRBJ2-1,CASRPAGLADPYNEQFF
TRBV24-1,TRBJ2-3,CATRSWGGGSTDTQYF
TRBV2,TRBJ1-3,CASTRASSGNTIYF
TRBV28,TRBJ2-1,CASSLRDRTGRLSYNEQFF
TRBV25-1,TRBJ2-7,CASSESRQGANYEQYF
TRBV7-9,TRBJ2-1,CASSATTGTSGYNEQFF
TRBV20-1,TRBJ1-6,CSARLGQPNSPLHF
TRBV5-1,TRBJ2-7,CASSLGGISNEQYF
TRBV12-3/TRBV12-4,TRBJ2-1,CASNRLAGGGANEQFF